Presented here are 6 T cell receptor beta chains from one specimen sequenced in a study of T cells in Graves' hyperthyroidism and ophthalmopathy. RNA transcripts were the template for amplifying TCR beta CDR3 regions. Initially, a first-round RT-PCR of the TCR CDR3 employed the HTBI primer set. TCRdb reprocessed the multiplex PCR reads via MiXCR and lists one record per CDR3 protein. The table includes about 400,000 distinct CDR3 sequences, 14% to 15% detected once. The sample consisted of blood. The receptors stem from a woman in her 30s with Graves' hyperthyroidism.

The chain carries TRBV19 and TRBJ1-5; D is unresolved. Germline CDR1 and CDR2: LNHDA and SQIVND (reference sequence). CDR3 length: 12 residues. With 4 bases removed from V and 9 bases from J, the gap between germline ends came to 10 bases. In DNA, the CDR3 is TGTGCCAGTAGTACCTCCCCTGGGCCCCAGCATTTT. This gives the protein CASSTSPGPQHF.

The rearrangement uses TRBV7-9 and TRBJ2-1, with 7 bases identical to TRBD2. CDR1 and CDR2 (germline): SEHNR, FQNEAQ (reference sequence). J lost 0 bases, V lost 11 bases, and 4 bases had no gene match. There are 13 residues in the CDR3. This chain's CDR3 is CAQGGSSYNEQFF. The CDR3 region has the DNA TGTGCCCAAGGCGGGAGCTCCTACAATGAGCAGTTCTTC.

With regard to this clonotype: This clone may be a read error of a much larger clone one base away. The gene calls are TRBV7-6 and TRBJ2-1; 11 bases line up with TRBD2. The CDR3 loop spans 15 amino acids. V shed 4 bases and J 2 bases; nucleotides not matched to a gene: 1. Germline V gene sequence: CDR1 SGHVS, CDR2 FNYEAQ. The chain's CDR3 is CASSSGLAAYNEQFF. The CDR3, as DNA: TGTGCCAGCAGCTCGGGACTAGCGGCCTACAATGAGCAGTTCTTC.

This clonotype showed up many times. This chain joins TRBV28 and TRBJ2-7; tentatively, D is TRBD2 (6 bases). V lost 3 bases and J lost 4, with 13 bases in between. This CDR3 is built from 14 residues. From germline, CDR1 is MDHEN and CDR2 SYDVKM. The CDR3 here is CASSFSGRRYEQYF. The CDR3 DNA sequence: TGTGCCAGCAGTTTTAGCGGACGGCGTTACGAGCAGTACTTC.

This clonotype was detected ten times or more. The CDR3 coding sequence is TGTGCCAGCAGCTTAGTGTTGGGTCCCCAGTACTTC. It yields the protein CASSLVLGPQYF. This chain joins TRBV7-2 and TRBJ2-5; D not resolved. The V gene lost 1 base and the J gene lost 9 bases, with 9 bases spanning the gap. Germline CDR1 is SGHTA and CDR2 is FQGNSA. The CDR3 contains 12 residues. Variable domain in full (rest from reference TRBV7-2 and TRBJ2-5): GAGVSQSPSNKVTEKGKDVELRCDPISGHTALYWYRQSLGQGLEFLIYFQGNSAPDKSGLPSDRFSAERTGGSVSTLTIQRTQQEDSAVYLCASSLVLGPQYFGPGTRLLVL.

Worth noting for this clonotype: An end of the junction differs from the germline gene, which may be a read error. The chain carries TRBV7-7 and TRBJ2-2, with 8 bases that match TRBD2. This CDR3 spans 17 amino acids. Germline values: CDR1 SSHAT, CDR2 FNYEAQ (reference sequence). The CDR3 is CASSPREGRWSTGELFF. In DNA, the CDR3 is TGTGCTAGCAGCCCTCGGGAGGGGCGATGGAGCACCGGGGAGCTGTTTTTT.